This T cell receptor (beta chain) is from a study of blood T cell repertoires in COVID-19. At the level of the study: Specimens from acute and convalescent COVID-19 originated in the United States, Italy and Spain. PBMCs, B-cell-depleted T cells, or T cells provided the cDNA or gDNA that made up the material.

In the original processing: Amplified reference gene primers provided the basis for estimating nucleated cell counts. Using immunoSEQ multiplex PCR, the repertoire was profiled, and TCRdb retains in-frame clones only, with some absent. That table gives V, J and clone size, and the DNA gave D and trimming. Altogether a few hundred thousand clones are present, 80% to 90% being singletons, with the ten largest covering around 18%. Sequenced input: peripheral blood. The TCR was taken from an elderly woman with active or convalescent COVID-19.

DNA for the CDR3: TGTGCCAGCTCACGCGGACAGACCTACGAGCAGTACTTC. It codes for CASSRGQTYEQYF. The chain joins TRBV18 to TRBJ2-7; D possibly corresponds to TRBD1 (6 bases). Germline loops: CDR1 KGHSH, CDR2 LQKENI. The CDR3 consists of 13 residues. Between the trimmed V and J ends, which lost 4 bases and 2 bases, there was a span of 9 bases.